Listed below are T cell receptor beta chains from one sample, sequenced in a study of OX40 agonist ivuxolimab in advanced cancers. Repertoires were generated with immunoSEQ multiplex PCR, while TCRdb's copy carries only in-frame clones and drops some. The repertoire includes tens of thousands of clones, 70% to 90% of them detected once, and approximately 2% sits in the top ten. The sample in question was CD4+ or CD8+ T cells sorted from blood, obtained in a trial of the OX40 agonist ivuxolimab. Source of these receptors: an adult with an advanced solid tumor such as melanoma, head and neck, liver or kidney cancer. The CDR3 runs from the conserved cysteine through the conserved F or W.

V gene: TRBV19
J gene: TRBJ2-7
CDR3 protein: CASSPSLFGGGWGEQYF

V gene: TRBV28
J gene: TRBJ1-3
CDR3 protein: CASSFGWERGNTIYF

V gene: TRBV4-3
J gene: TRBJ1-6
CDR3 protein: CASSQQPPGSNPPLHF

V gene: TRBV5-5
J gene: TRBJ1-1
CDR3 protein: CASSGSRGNTEAFF

V gene: TRBV29-1
J gene: TRBJ2-7
CDR3 protein: CSVDREGYYEQYF

V gene: TRBV7-8
J gene: TRBJ2-7
CDR3 protein: CASSLTSDEQYF

V gene: TRBV10-3
J gene: TRBJ1-2
CDR3 protein: CAISERRQGSEDGYTF

V gene: TRBV6-1
J gene: TRBJ2-7
CDR3 protein: CASSRDRVAEQYF

V gene: TRBV2
J gene: TRBJ2-1
CDR3 protein: CASSSGSLAGEQFF

V gene: TRBV2
J gene: TRBJ1-4
CDR3 protein: CASTKSGIWEKLFF

V gene: TRBV6-5
J gene: TRBJ2-3
CDR3 protein: CASSFRKFTDTQYF

V gene: TRBV6-5
J gene: TRBJ2-3
CDR3 protein: CASGADTQYF

V gene: TRBV7-3
J gene: TRBJ2-1
CDR3 protein: CASSPGVNNEQFF

V gene: TRBV5-4
J gene: TRBJ2-3
CDR3 protein: CASSTGTGGVADTQYF

V gene: TRBV2
J gene: TRBJ1-2
CDR3 protein: CASRGSMGGYTF

V gene: TRBV5-1
J gene: TRBJ2-5
CDR3 protein: CASIRGLGETQYF

V gene: TRBV11-1
J gene: TRBJ2-5
CDR3 protein: CASKGQPKETQYF

V gene: TRBV2
J gene: TRBJ1-1
CDR3 protein: CASSRQGANTEAFF

V gene: TRBV11-3
J gene: TRBJ2-7
CDR3 protein: CASSQDRDYEQYF

V gene: TRBV6-1
J gene: TRBJ1-1
CDR3 protein: CASSEAAETREAFF

V gene: TRBV28
J gene: TRBJ1-6
CDR3 protein: CASSYRGNSPLHF

V gene: TRBV14
J gene: TRBJ2-1
CDR3 protein: CASSPLDGGSGEQFF